The entry below describes one T cell receptor beta chain. Both 60 Vbeta primers and 13 Jbeta primers went into the PCR. The protocol was immunoSEQ multiplex PCR, while the TCRdb copy is restricted to in-frame clones and leaves out a portion. In the table there are tens of thousands of clones, about 71% of which are singletons. This sample was included in a study of cytomegalovirus exposure and HLA in healthy donors. This CDR3 is built from 16 residues. From germline, CDR1 is SGHRS and CDR2 YFSETQ. J lost 3 bases, V lost 3 bases, and 11 bases had no gene match. This rearrangement joins TRBV5-1 to TRBJ1-2, with 7 bases matching TRBD1. Sequenced: PBMCs. The TCR comes from a woman aged 45 to 65 in good health and CMV-seropositive. The CDR3, as DNA: TGCGCCAGCAGCTCGCTAGACAGGGTCCCGGACTATGGCTACACCTTC. Its protein is CASSSLDRVPDYGYTF.